The clone carrying this T cell receptor beta chain was observed a handful of times. The antigen is not known. Full-length variable regions came from constant-region reverse primers plus semi-nested Nested Universal Primer A PCR. TCRdb re-called the 5' RACE reads through MiXCR, storing one row per CDR3 protein. The sample contains roughly 46,000 distinct CDR3 sequences, 25% to 30% of which appear only once. CD25-based Treg depletion was applied to purified naive CD4+ T cells. General observations from the study: Tumor memory CD4+ T cell TCR gene usage clustered with blood and lymph node memory CD4+ cells and lymph node naive CD4+ cells.

The sequence was obtained from a female donor with breast cancer. Sequencing was performed on naive CD4+ T cells sorted from blood. Subset specified: naive CD4+ T cells, CD4+CD45RA+CD25-.

The CDR3, as DNA: TGCGCCAGCAGCCAAGACGGTCAGAACGCCTATGGCTACACCTTC. Encoded protein: CASSQDGQNAYGYTF. V usage is TRBV4-3 and J usage is TRBJ1-2; D ambiguous. V shed 0 bases and J shed 4 bases, with 12 bases lying between them. Germline V gene lookup returns CDR1 LGHNA and CDR2 YSLEER. This CDR3 region has 15 residues.